This T cell receptor (beta chain) is from a study of OX40 agonist ivuxolimab in advanced cancers. In the study overall: Two patients with cutaneous melanoma and one with hepatocellular carcinoma, three in total, showed partial responses.

This clone was observed once. Data came from immunoSEQ multiplex PCR; TCRdb stores just in-frame clones and leaves some out. Among about 64,000 clones listed, approximately 82% were seen once. This CDR3 is 15 amino acids long. From germline, CDR1 is SGHDT and CDR2 YYEEEE. The V gene lost 0 bases and the J gene lost 5 bases, with 14 bases spanning the gap. The rearrangement joins TRBV5-6 to TRBJ1-1, with a possible D match to TRBD1 (5 bases). This sequence was found in an adult with an advanced solid tumor such as melanoma, head and neck, liver or kidney cancer. The sequenced sample was CD4+ or CD8+ T cells sorted from blood, obtained in a trial of the OX40 agonist ivuxolimab. The CDR3 bases are TGTGCCAGCAGCTTGGCCGGGCAGGGTCGGACTGAAGCTTTCTTT. It codes for CASSLAGQGRTEAFF.